Listed here are 30 T cell receptor beta chains from one sample, sequenced in a study of cytomegalovirus exposure and HLA in healthy donors. Profiling relied on immunoSEQ multiplex PCR, and the TCRdb table lists in-frame clones only, not all of them. The profile covers about 140,000 clones, with about 80% appearing a single time and roughly 27% taken by the ten largest. The source material was PBMCs. The source of these receptors is a man younger than 40 in good health and CMV-seropositive.

V and J are TRBV7-3 and TRBJ1-6, with unresolved D. The V and J ends lost 2 bases and 10 bases respectively, with 9 bases between them. From germline, CDR1 is SGHTA and CDR2 FQGTGA. The CDR3 runs 13 residues. The CDR3 DNA follows: TGTGCCAGCAGCTTATCTCAGTCGTCACCCCTCCACTTT. This encodes CASSLSQSSPLHF.

This chain uses TRBV6-5 with TRBJ1-3; tentatively, D is TRBD1 (5 bases). The CDR3 runs 15 residues. CDR1 and CDR2 from the germline V gene are MNHEY and SVGAGI. The V gene lost 7 bases and the J gene lost 0 bases, with 13 bases spanning the gap. The CDR3 sequence: CASTLRAASGNTIYF. The CDR3 region has the DNA TGTGCCAGCACCCTCAGGGCAGCCTCTGGAAACACCATATATTTT.

The V gene is TRBV2, the J gene TRBJ1-2; no clear D. The CDR3 has 14 amino acids. From germline, CDR1 is SNHLY and CDR2 FYNNEI. V lost 4 bases and J 7 bases, leaving 16 bases between the germline ends. The CDR3 region has the DNA TGTGCCAGCAGTGTACAACGCCTCGAGGGTGGCTACACCTTC. The encoded protein is CASSVQRLEGGYTF.

This chain uses TRBV10-3 with TRBJ1-5; tentatively, D is TRBD1 (5 bases). CDR1 and CDR2 from the germline V gene are ENHRY and SYGVKD. Trimming cost V 0 bases and J 1 base, with 7 bases left between them. The CDR3 totals 15 residues. CDR3 amino acids: CAISESWGSNQPQHF. DNA of the CDR3: TGTGCCATCAGTGAGTCCTGGGGCAGCAATCAGCCCCAGCATTTT.

The J gene is TRBJ2-7, the V gene TRBV5-4, with D perhaps matching TRBD2 (7 bases). Trimming cost V 4 bases and J 6 bases, with 17 bases left between them. Germline V gene sequence: CDR1 SGHNT, CDR2 YYREEE (reference sequence). CDR3 length: 14 amino acids. The CDR3 DNA follows: TGTGCCAGCAGCCTCAAGGGGGGGAATCTCGAGCAGTACTTC. Translated, it gives CASSLKGGNLEQYF. Using reference TRBV5-4 and TRBJ2-7 for the parts outside the CDR3, the full variable domain is ETGVTQSPTHLIKTRGQQVTLRCSSQSGHNTVSWYQQALGQGPQFIFQYYREEENGRGNFPPRFSGLQFPNYSSELNVNALELDDSALYLCASSLKGGNLEQYFGPGTRLTVT.

This clone was picked up one time. The chain uses TRBV7-3 and TRBJ2-5, with D perhaps TRBD2 (5 bases). Trimming took off 2 bases at V and 5 bases at J, with 9 bases between the two ends. This CDR3 has 13 amino acids. Germline-derived CDR1 and CDR2 are SGHTA and FQGTGA. The CDR3 spells CASSLDVAETQYF. Written as DNA, the CDR3 is TGTGCCAGCAGCTTAGATGTAGCGGAGACCCAGTACTTC. Together with reference TRBV7-3 and TRBJ2-5, the CDR3 gives the full variable domain: GAGVSQTPSNKVTEKGKYVELRCDPISGHTALYWYRQSLGQGPEFLIYFQGTGAADDSGLPNDRFFAVRPEGSVSTLKIQRTERGDSAVYLCASSLDVAETQYFGPGTRLLVL.

The gene calls are TRBV5-1 and TRBJ2-1, with 7 positions matching TRBD2. This CDR3 has 15 amino acids. The V and J ends lost 0 bases and 1 base, in that order; junction bases with no gene match: 1. Germline-derived CDR1 and CDR2 are SGHRS and YFSETQ. CDR3 nucleotides: TGCGCCAGCAGCTTGGTTAGCGGGTCCTACAATGAGCAGTTCTTC. This sequence encodes CASSLVSGSYNEQFF. Full variable domain (rest looked up from reference TRBV5-1 and TRBJ2-1): KAGVTQTPRYLIKTRGQQVTLSCSPISGHRSVSWYQQTPGQGLQFLFEYFSETQRNKGNFPGRFSGRQFSNSRSEMNVSTLELGDSALYLCASSLVSGSYNEQFFGPGTRLTVL.

V and J are TRBV5-1 and TRBJ2-3, with D unclear. Trimming shortened V by 4 bases and J by 6 bases, and 12 bases separated the two germline ends. The CDR3 is made up of 13 amino acids. Germline assignment: CDR1 SGHRS and CDR2 YFSETQ. CDR3 DNA sequence: TGCGCCAGCAGCCTTCCCCCCTCGGATACGCAGTATTTT. Translated: CASSLPPSDTQYF.

The chain links TRBV2 to TRBJ1-4; possible D gene TRBD1, 6 bases. Germline V gene data show CDR1 as SNHLY and CDR2 as FYNNEI. V was clipped by 8 bases and J by 8 bases, with 18 bases between them. This CDR3 has 14 residues. CDR3 amino acids: CASQSTGLREKLFF. CDR3 bases: TGTGCCAGCCAATCGACAGGTTTGCGAGAAAAACTGTTTTTT.

The chain carries TRBV10-3 and TRBJ2-7, with D uncertain. The CDR3 length is 13 residues. CDR1 and CDR2 (germline): ENHRY, SYGVKD. The germline V and J ends were trimmed by 7 bases and 2 bases, with 12 bases remaining between them. CDR3 nucleotide sequence: TGTGCCATCAAGATCGCAGACACCTACGAGCAGTACTTC. Translating gives CAIKIADTYEQYF.

This clone was seen a handful of times. In nucleotides, the CDR3 is TGTGCCAGCAGCCCAGGCCAGGGTGATGGCTACACCTTC. Amino acids: CASSPGQGDGYTF. The J gene is TRBJ1-2, the V gene TRBV7-8; D perhaps matches TRBD1 (5 bases). Germline V gene lookup returns CDR1 SGHVS and CDR2 FQNEAQ. This CDR3 comprises 13 residues. Trimming took 5 bases from V and 6 from J, leaving 13 bases between them.

The table lists this clone with many counts. This chain connects TRBV7-2 to TRBJ2-3; the D gene is possibly TRBD2 (5 bases). Germline V gene sequence: CDR1 SGHTA, CDR2 FQGNSA. The V end lost 5 bases, the J end lost 5 bases, and 11 bases lay between the germline ends. There are 13 residues in the CDR3. The DNA for the CDR3 is TGTGCCAGCAGCCCCGGACTTGGAGATACGCAGTATTTT. Translated, it gives CASSPGLGDTQYF.

This clone has more than one count but fewer than ten. The chain is built from TRBV4-1 and TRBJ2-7; weak D call: TRBD1 (6 bases). The CDR3 totals 13 residues. Per the germline V gene, CDR1 is MGHRA and CDR2 is YSYEKL. The germline V and J ends were trimmed by 1 base and 4 bases, with 8 bases remaining between them. The CDR3 protein is CASSQVRGYEQYF. The CDR3 region has the DNA TGCGCCAGCAGCCAAGTCAGGGGTTACGAGCAGTACTTC.

The V call is TRBV4-1, the J call TRBJ1-1; D remains ambiguous. The V end was cut by 4 bases, the J end by 7 bases, with 10 bases between. This CDR3 comprises 12 residues. CDR1 and CDR2 from the germline V gene are MGHRA and YSYEKL. CDR3: CASSPGGNEAFF. CDR3 nucleotide sequence: TGCGCCAGCAGCCCAGGAGGTAATGAAGCTTTCTTT.

The rearrangement links TRBV7-2 to TRBJ2-2; 9 nucleotides agree with TRBD2. Per germline, CDR1 SGHTA and CDR2 FQGNSA. There are 17 residues in the CDR3. Losses at the gene ends were 1 base for V and 1 base for J; bases not matched to a gene: 4. The CDR3 reads CASSLGLAALNTGELFF. CDR3 bases: TGTGCCAGCAGCTTAGGACTAGCGGCACTGAACACCGGGGAGCTGTTTTTT.

This chain joins TRBV5-1 and TRBJ2-7; 12 nucleotides align to TRBD2. CDR1 and CDR2 from the germline V gene are SGHRS and YFSETQ. The CDR3 sequence is 16 residues long. The trim removed 4 bases at V and 2 bases at J, leaving 7 bases unmatched. CDR3 residues: CASSISGTSGPYEQYF. For the CDR3, the DNA is TGCGCCAGCAGCATATCCGGGACTAGCGGGCCCTACGAGCAGTACTTC.

The chain combines TRBV5-1 with TRBJ1-6; 8 bases are shared with TRBD1. The germline CDR1 and CDR2 sequences are SGHRS and YFSETQ. The CDR3 runs to 14 residues. The trim removed 4 bases at V and 11 bases at J, leaving 8 bases unmatched. CDR3 nucleotide sequence: TGCGCCAGCAGCCCGACAGGGGTCCCCGCACCCCTCCACTTT. This codes for CASSPTGVPAPLHF.

The genes are TRBV5-1 and TRBJ2-3, with 9 positions matching TRBD2. Germline CDR1 and CDR2: SGHRS and YFSETQ. Trimming cost V 3 bases and J 8 bases; bases outside gene matches: 10. The CDR3 is 15 residues long. CDR3 protein: CASSWTGLASGTQYF. The CDR3 bases are TGCGCCAGCAGCTGGACGGGACTAGCAAGCGGTACGCAGTATTTT. Using reference TRBV5-1 and TRBJ2-3 for the parts outside the CDR3, the full variable domain is KAGVTQTPRYLIKTRGQQVTLSCSPISGHRSVSWYQQTPGQGLQFLFEYFSETQRNKGNFPGRFSGRQFSNSRSEMNVSTLELGDSALYLCASSWTGLASGTQYFGPGTRLTVL.

J is TRBJ2-7 and V is TRBV5-8, with D unclear. V gave up 4 bases and J gave up 3 bases, with 8 bases separating them. The CDR3 has 12 residues. Germline V gene data show CDR1 as SGHTS and CDR2 as YDEGEE. As DNA, the CDR3 is TGTGCCAGCAGCCCCCTCGGCTACGAGCAGTACTTC. As protein: CASSPLGYEQYF.

The J gene is TRBJ2-3, the V gene TRBV7-5; the table's D gene call, TRBD2, was not cross checked with the DNA. TRBV7-5 is annotated as a pseudogene. The CDR3 is 15 amino acids. The CDR3 DNA follows: TGTGTCAGACGGTGGTTAGGCGGGAGCTCAGATACGCAGTATTTT. This sequence encodes CVRRWLGGSSDTQYF.

This clone occurred once. This chain joins TRBV6-6 and TRBJ2-7, with D perhaps TRBD1 (6 bases). The CDR3 is 15 residues long. V was pared by 5 bases and J by 0 bases, with 14 bases between. The germline gives CDR1 MNHNY, CDR2 SVGAGI (reference sequence). The CDR3 sequence is CASSSPGHSSYEQYF. The CDR3 nucleotides are TGTGCCAGCAGTAGCCCGGGACACTCCTCCTACGAGCAGTACTTC.

The chain is built from TRBV2 and TRBJ2-7, with 7 bases identical to TRBD1. The CDR3 runs 15 residues. CDR1 is SNHLY, CDR2 FYNNEI, per germline. V shed 4 bases, J shed 5 bases, and the junction held 11 bases outside the gene matches. The CDR3 is CASSGGLGQFDEQYF. The CDR3, as DNA: TGTGCCAGCAGTGGAGGGCTGGGACAGTTCGACGAGCAGTACTTC.

In its sample, this clone was seen a few times. J is TRBJ1-4 and V is TRBV9; a weak D match, TRBD1 (6 bases). V gave up 4 bases and J gave up 9 bases, with 16 bases separating them. Per germline, CDR1 SGDLS and CDR2 YYNGEE. The CDR3 contains 14 residues. The CDR3 DNA sequence: TGTGCCAGCAGCCCAGAGGGCGACAGGAAAAAACTGTTTTTT. This codes for CASSPEGDRKKLFF.

This clone was counted once. J is TRBJ2-6 and V is TRBV7-9, with D perhaps matching TRBD2 (5 bases). The germline V gene has CDR1 SEHNR and CDR2 FQNEAQ (reference sequence). Deletions cut 6 bases from V and 0 bases from J, with 15 bases between. CDR3 size: 17 residues. The CDR3 is CASRGESGISGANVLTF. CDR3 DNA sequence: TGTGCCAGCAGAGGAGAGTCGGGGATCTCTGGGGCCAACGTCCTGACTTTC.

The chain carries TRBV5-4 and TRBJ1-2; 7 bases agree with TRBD1. V dropped 0 bases and J dropped 4; count of bases not matched to a gene: 3. Germline loops: CDR1 SGHNT, CDR2 YYREEE (reference sequence). The CDR3 totals 14 residues. CDR3 nucleotides: TGTGCCAGCAGCTTGGAAGGGACAGCCTATGGCTACACCTTC. Its protein is CASSLEGTAYGYTF.

V is TRBV9 and J is TRBJ2-5, with D possibly matching TRBD2 (6 bases). V gave up 0 bases and J gave up 1 base, with 10 bases separating them. CDR3 length: 15 amino acids. Germline V gene sequence: CDR1 SGDLS, CDR2 YYNGEE. The CDR3 loop reads CASSVGSGAQETQYF. CDR3 sequence (DNA): TGTGCCAGCAGCGTAGGTAGCGGCGCCCAAGAGACCCAGTACTTC.

This clone came up a few times. The chain couples TRBV5-4 to TRBJ2-1, with 12 positions matching TRBD2. CDR1 is SGHNT and CDR2 is YYREEE in the germline V gene (reference sequence). The CDR3 sequence is 16 residues long. The J segment lost 4 bases and the V segment lost 4 bases, leaving 6 bases of the junction unmatched. The CDR3 sequence is CASSDKTSGGYNEQFF. Written as DNA, the CDR3 is TGTGCCAGCAGCGACAAAACTAGCGGGGGGTACAATGAGCAGTTCTTC.

The CDR3 here is CASSFGGSSYNEQFF. The CDR3 nucleotides are TGCGCCAGCAGCTTTGGAGGAAGCTCCTACAATGAGCAGTTCTTC. The chain is built from TRBV5-1 and TRBJ2-1; TRBD2 might be the D (5 bases). V was shortened by 2 bases and J by 0 bases, with 9 bases between the two germline ends. This CDR3 is 15 amino acids long. In germline, CDR1 is SGHRS, CDR2 YFSETQ.

The chain is built from TRBV5-4 and TRBJ2-5; 9 bases are a match to TRBD1. The germline CDR1 and CDR2 sequences are SGHNT and YYREEE (reference sequence). After removal of 4 bases from V and 5 bases from J, the junction contained 6 bases not matched to a gene. CDR3 length: 14 residues. The CDR3 DNA follows: TGTGCCAGCAGCCCAACAGGGGGCGCGGAGACCCAGTACTTC. This codes for CASSPTGGAETQYF. Variable domain in full (rest from reference TRBV5-4 and TRBJ2-5): ETGVTQSPTHLIKTRGQQVTLRCSSQSGHNTVSWYQQALGQGPQFIFQYYREEENGRGNFPPRFSGLQFPNYSSELNVNALELDDSALYLCASSPTGGAETQYFGPGTRLLVL.

This clone was found a few times. V is TRBV9 and J is TRBJ2-7; no clear D. The CDR3 totals 15 residues. V was pared by 0 bases and J by 3 bases, with 13 bases between. CDR1 and CDR2 (germline): SGDLS, YYNGEE. The DNA for the CDR3 is TGTGCCAGCAGCGTAGCGGTTGGAGTTGGCTACGAGCAGTACTTC. Translation: CASSVAVGVGYEQYF. Together with reference TRBV9 and TRBJ2-7, the CDR3 gives the full variable domain: DSGVTQTPKHLITATGQRVTLRCSPRSGDLSVYWYQQSLDQGLQFLIQYYNGEERAKGNILERFSAQQFPDLHSELNLSSLELGDSALYFCASSVAVGVGYEQYFGPGTRLTVT.